Following are 15 T cell receptor beta chains from one sample sequenced in a study of long-term antiretroviral therapy in people with HIV. Researchers ran immunoSEQ v3.0 at survey level. Sequencing used immunoSEQ multiplex PCR; TCRdb keeps in-frame clones, though not all of them. This table holds around 40,000 clones, roughly 88% found once. The source material was unsorted PBMCs, sampled 2.2 years after starting antiretroviral therapy. Every receptor here comes from a young man with HIV.

The gene calls are TRBV28 and TRBJ1-3; D is possibly TRBD1 (5 bases). V lost 3 bases, J lost 10 bases, and 16 bases lay in between. CDR3 length equals 14 residues. Germline CDR1 and CDR2: MDHEN and SYDVKM. CDR3 sequence (DNA): TGTGCCAGCAGTTTGGCAGGGACCGGGGGGACCATATATTTT. This codes for CASSLAGTGGTIYF. The variable domain in full, completed from reference TRBV28 and TRBJ1-3, reads DVKVTQSSRYLVKRTGEKVFLECVQDMDHENMFWYRQDPGLGLRLIYFSYDVKMKEKGDIPEGYSVSREKKERFSLILESASTNQTSMYLCASSLAGTGGTIYFGEGSWLTVV.

The chain carries TRBV7-9 and TRBJ1-1, with no clear D. CDR3 size: 15 residues. V was cut by 8 bases and J by 0 bases, with 16 bases left in between. CDR1 is SEHNR, CDR2 FQNEAQ, per germline (reference sequence). In DNA, the CDR3 is TGTGCCAGCGGGCTTTCGGCAAGGTTGAACACTGAAGCTTTCTTT. This translates into CASGLSARLNTEAFF.

This sequence joins TRBV5-1 and TRBJ1-1, with 7 bases aligning to TRBD1. J was trimmed by 4 bases and V by 4 bases; bases with no gene match: 10. The CDR3 runs to 15 residues. CDR1 and CDR2 (germline): SGHRS, YFSETQ. The CDR3 bases are TGCGCCAGCAGCGGGGGACAGTGGGAGGGCACTGAAGCTTTCTTT. Amino acids: CASSGGQWEGTEAFF.

The chain employs TRBV5-4 and TRBJ1-4, with D perhaps matching TRBD1 (5 bases). This CDR3 region has 17 residues. V shed 4 bases and J shed 3 bases, with 19 bases lying between them. Germline lookup yields CDR1 SGHNT and CDR2 YYREEE (reference sequence). CDR3 sequence: CASSPGTFRGANEKLFF. The DNA for the CDR3 is TGTGCCAGCAGCCCCGGGACCTTTAGAGGAGCTAATGAAAAACTGTTTTTT.

This chain connects TRBV11-2 to TRBJ2-5; 7 nucleotides align to TRBD2. The CDR3 has 15 amino acids. CDR1 is SGHAT and CDR2 is FQNNGV in the germline V gene. V lost 6 bases, J lost 1 base, and 8 bases stayed unmatched. CDR3 sequence: CASRSGLSIQETQYF. Written as DNA, the CDR3 is TGTGCCAGCAGATCGGGACTATCGATCCAAGAGACCCAGTACTTC. The full variable domain, its missing parts supplied by reference TRBV11-2 and TRBJ2-5, is EAGVAQSPRYKIIEKRQSVAFWCNPISGHATLYWYQQILGQGPKLLIQFQNNGVVDDSQLPKDRFSAERLKGVDSTLKIQPAKLEDSAVYLCASRSGLSIQETQYFGPGTRLLVL.

Here the CDR3 DNA reads TGCGCCAGCAGCTTGGCTTCGACAGGAACATTTTCCTACGAGCAGTACTTC. Its translation: CASSLASTGTFSYEQYF. This chain uses TRBV5-1 with TRBJ2-7; possibly TRBD1 for D (6 bases). CDR3 size: 17 residues. In germline, CDR1 is SGHRS, CDR2 YFSETQ. V was clipped by 0 bases and J by 1 base, with 17 bases between them.

V and J are TRBV5-1 and TRBJ2-2, with 7 bases fitting TRBD2. Trimming cost V 4 bases and J 3 bases; bases outside gene matches: 0. CDR1 SGHRS and CDR2 YFSETQ come from the germline V gene. The CDR3 is made up of 13 amino acids. The CDR3 region has the DNA TGCGCCAGCAGCGGGGGGGACACCGGGGAGCTGTTTTTT. Encoded protein: CASSGGDTGELFF.

The chain recombines TRBV19 with TRBJ1-3; a possible D gene is TRBD1 (5 bases). V shed 11 bases and J shed 2 bases, with 16 bases lying between them. Germline CDR1 and CDR2: LNHDA and SQIVND (reference sequence). The CDR3 contains 14 residues. CDR3 amino acids: CASSVGGAGNTIYF. The CDR3 coding sequence is TGTGCCTCTAGTGTCGGGGGGGCTGGAAACACCATATATTTT.

The V call is TRBV30, the J call TRBJ1-3; no firm D call. The CDR3 has 13 residues. V shed 0 bases and J shed 1 base, with 4 bases lying between them. CDR1 GTSNPN and CDR2 SVGIG come from the germline V gene (reference sequence). The CDR3, as DNA: TGTGCCTGGAGTGTCAATTCTGGAAACACCATATATTTT. Protein sequence: CAWSVNSGNTIYF. Looking up the rest from reference TRBV30 and TRBJ1-3 gives the full variable domain: SQTIHQWPATLVQPVGSPLSLECTVEGTSNPNLYWYRQAAGRGLQLLFYSVGIGQISSEVPQNLSASRPQDRQFILSSKKLLLSDSGFYLCAWSVNSGNTIYFGEGSWLTVV.

The rearrangement uses TRBV6-1 and TRBJ2-5, with TRBD1 identical over 8 bases. The CDR3 contains 16 residues. Looked up from germline, CDR1 is MNHNS and CDR2 is SASEGT. The J segment lost 5 bases and the V segment lost 4 bases, leaving 12 bases of the junction unmatched. The DNA for the CDR3 is TGTGCCAGCAGTGGGATCCGGCAGGGGGCCGGGGAGACCCAGTACTTC. Protein sequence: CASSGIRQGAGETQYF.

The V call is TRBV5-5, the J call TRBJ1-5; D possibly corresponds to TRBD1 (6 bases). CDR1 is SGHKS and CDR2 is YYEKEE in the germline V gene (reference sequence). V shed 0 bases and J shed 2 bases, with 6 bases lying between them. CDR3 length: 14 residues. The CDR3 DNA reads TGTGCCAGCAGCTTGGACAGGGGCAATCAGCCCCAGCATTTT. It encodes CASSLDRGNQPQHF.

The chain couples TRBV5-1 to TRBJ2-2; no clear D. Looked up from germline, CDR1 is SGHRS and CDR2 is YFSETQ. V was pared by 4 bases and J by 4 bases, with 11 bases between. The CDR3 length is 14 residues. CDR3 coding DNA: TGCGCCAGCAGCCCCCTCTCGAGCACCGGGGAGCTGTTTTTT. Translating gives CASSPLSSTGELFF.

V gene TRBV5-1 combines with J gene TRBJ2-2; D call uncertain. The CDR3 has 15 amino acids. Germline assignment: CDR1 SGHRS and CDR2 YFSETQ. Deletions cut 3 bases from V and 0 bases from J, with 9 bases between. The CDR3 here is CASSSAGPNTGELFF. The CDR3 DNA sequence: TGCGCCAGCAGCTCGGCAGGCCCGAACACCGGGGAGCTGTTTTTT.

The chain couples TRBV7-9 to TRBJ1-3, with D tentatively TRBD1 (5 bases). The V end lost 8 bases, the J end lost 0 bases, and 8 bases lay between the germline ends. This CDR3 is 13 amino acids long. CDR1 is SEHNR, CDR2 FQNEAQ, per germline (reference sequence). The CDR3 DNA follows: TGTGCCAGCGTCGGGGGCTCTGGAAACACCATATATTTT. This codes for CASVGGSGNTIYF.

The V call is TRBV7-2, the J call TRBJ2-5; 8 bases agree with TRBD1. There are 14 residues in the CDR3. V dropped 5 bases and J dropped 3; count of bases not matched to a gene: 5. Looked up from germline, CDR1 is SGHTA and CDR2 is FQGNSA. CDR3 in DNA: TGTGCCAGCAGCATCCAGGGGGCTAAAGAGACCCAGTACTTC. Translation: CASSIQGAKETQYF.